This entry lists 2 T cell receptor beta chains sequenced from one sample in a study of shared T cell receptors in the human thymus. Profiled with immunoSEQ multiplex PCR; TCRdb holds only in-frame clones, not every one. Among about 660,000 clones listed, approximately 87% were seen once. These data were also filed under a second study, of human thymus T cells.

Sequenced material: thymocytes. The receptors here all came from a boy younger than two with a congenital heart defect.

The chain employs TRBV7-2 and TRBJ2-1; tentatively, D is TRBD2 (6 bases). The CDR3 runs 16 residues. CDR1 is SGHTA and CDR2 is FQGNSA in the germline V gene. V was clipped by 1 base and J by 6 bases, with 16 bases between them. As DNA, the CDR3 is TGTGCCAGCAGCTTAGAGTATTCCGGGACTCTCAATGAGCAGTTCTTC. Translation: CASSLEYSGTLNEQFF.

The V gene is TRBV5-4, the J gene TRBJ2-7, with TRBD2 matching over 10 bases. CDR3 length: 16 residues. With 4 bases clipped from V and 7 bases from J, the junction kept 14 bases outside the gene matches. CDR1 and CDR2 (germline): SGHNT, YYREEE (reference sequence). The CDR3 coding sequence is TGTGCCAGCAGCATCAAAAATCCGGGACTAGCGAAAGAGCAGTACTTC. Protein sequence: CASSIKNPGLAKEQYF.